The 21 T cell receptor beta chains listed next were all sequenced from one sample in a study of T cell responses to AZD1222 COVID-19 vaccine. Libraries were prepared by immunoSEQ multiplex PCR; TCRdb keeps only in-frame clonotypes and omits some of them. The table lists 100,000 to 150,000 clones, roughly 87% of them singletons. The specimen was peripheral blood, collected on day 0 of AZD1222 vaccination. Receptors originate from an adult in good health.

CDR3 in DNA: TGCGCCAGCAGCGGAATTCCGGGACAGGAGGACACTGAAGCTTTCTTT. It codes for CASSGIPGQEDTEAFF. The chain combines TRBV5-1 with TRBJ1-1; 8 positions agree with TRBD1. This CDR3 region has 16 residues. Germline CDR1 is SGHRS and CDR2 is YFSETQ. Unmatched junction bases numbered 11, after V lost 4 bases and J lost 3 bases.

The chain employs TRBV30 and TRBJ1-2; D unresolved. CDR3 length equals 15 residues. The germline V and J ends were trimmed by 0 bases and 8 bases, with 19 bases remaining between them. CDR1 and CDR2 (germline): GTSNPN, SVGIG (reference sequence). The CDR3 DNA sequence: TGTGCCTGGAGTGTACCAGCACCTCACTGGGGAGGCTACACCTTC. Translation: CAWSVPAPHWGGYTF.

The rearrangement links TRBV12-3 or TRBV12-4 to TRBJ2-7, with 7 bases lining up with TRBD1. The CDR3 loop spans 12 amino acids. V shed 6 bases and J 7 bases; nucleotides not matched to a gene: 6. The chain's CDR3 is CASRQGFGEQYF. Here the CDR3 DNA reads TGTGCCAGCAGACAGGGGTTTGGGGAGCAGTACTTC.

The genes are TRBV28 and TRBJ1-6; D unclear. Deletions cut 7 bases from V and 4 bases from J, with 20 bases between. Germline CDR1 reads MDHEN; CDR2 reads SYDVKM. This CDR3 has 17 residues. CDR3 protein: CASNTGSWRNYNSPLHF. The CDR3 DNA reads TGTGCCAGCAATACCGGATCCTGGCGGAATTATAATTCACCCCTCCACTTT.

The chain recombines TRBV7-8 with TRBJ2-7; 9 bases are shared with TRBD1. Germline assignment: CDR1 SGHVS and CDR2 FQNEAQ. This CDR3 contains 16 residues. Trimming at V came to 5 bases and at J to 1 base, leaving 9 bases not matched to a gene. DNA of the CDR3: TGTGCCAGCAGCCGGACAGGGGCTGGTAGTTCCTACGAGCAGTACTTC. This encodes CASSRTGAGSSYEQYF.

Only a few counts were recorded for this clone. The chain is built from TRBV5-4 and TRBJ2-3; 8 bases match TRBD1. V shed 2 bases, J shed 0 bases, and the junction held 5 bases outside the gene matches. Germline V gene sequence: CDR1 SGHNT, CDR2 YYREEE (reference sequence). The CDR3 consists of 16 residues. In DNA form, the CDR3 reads TGTGCCAGCAGCTTAAGGACAGGGCCGAGCACAGATACGCAGTATTTT. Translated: CASSLRTGPSTDTQYF.

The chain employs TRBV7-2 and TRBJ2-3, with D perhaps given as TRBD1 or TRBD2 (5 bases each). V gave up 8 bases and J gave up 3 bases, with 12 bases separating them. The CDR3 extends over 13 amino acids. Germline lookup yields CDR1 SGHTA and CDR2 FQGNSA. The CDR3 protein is CASLFGGTDTQYF. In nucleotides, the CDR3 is TGTGCCAGCCTGTTTGGGGGTACAGATACGCAGTATTTT.

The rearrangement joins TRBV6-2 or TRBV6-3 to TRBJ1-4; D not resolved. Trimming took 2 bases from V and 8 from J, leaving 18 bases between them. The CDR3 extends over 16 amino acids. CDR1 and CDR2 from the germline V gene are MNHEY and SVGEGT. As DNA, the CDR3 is TGTGCCAGCAGTTACGGGAATTGGGGTGCAAGAGAAAAACTGTTTTTT. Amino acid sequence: CASSYGNWGAREKLFF.

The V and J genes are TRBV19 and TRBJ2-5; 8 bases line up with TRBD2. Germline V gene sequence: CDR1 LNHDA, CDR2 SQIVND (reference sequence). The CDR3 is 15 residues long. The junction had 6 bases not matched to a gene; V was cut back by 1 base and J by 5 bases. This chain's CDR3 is CASSIVAGGTETQYF. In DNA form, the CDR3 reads TGTGCCAGTAGTATAGTGGCGGGGGGAACGGAGACCCAGTACTTC.

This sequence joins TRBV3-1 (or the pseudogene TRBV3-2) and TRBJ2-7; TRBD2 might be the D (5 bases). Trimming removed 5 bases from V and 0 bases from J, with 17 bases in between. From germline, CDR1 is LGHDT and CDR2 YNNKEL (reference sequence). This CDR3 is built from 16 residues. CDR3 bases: TGTGCCAGCAGCAAAAACGGACTGGAGAGCTCCTACGAGCAGTACTTC. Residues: CASSKNGLESSYEQYF.

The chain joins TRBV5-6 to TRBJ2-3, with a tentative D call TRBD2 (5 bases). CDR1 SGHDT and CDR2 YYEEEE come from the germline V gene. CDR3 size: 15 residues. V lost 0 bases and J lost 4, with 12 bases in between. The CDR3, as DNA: TGTGCCAGCAGCTTGGGACCCTCGAGGGCAGATACGCAGTATTTT. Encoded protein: CASSLGPSRADTQYF.

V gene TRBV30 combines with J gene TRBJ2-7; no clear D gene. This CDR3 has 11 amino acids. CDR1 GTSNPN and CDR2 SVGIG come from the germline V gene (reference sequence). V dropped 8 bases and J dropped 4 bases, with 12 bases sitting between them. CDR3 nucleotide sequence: TGTGCCCGATCCCAAGGGTACGAGCAGTACTTC. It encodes CARSQGYEQYF.

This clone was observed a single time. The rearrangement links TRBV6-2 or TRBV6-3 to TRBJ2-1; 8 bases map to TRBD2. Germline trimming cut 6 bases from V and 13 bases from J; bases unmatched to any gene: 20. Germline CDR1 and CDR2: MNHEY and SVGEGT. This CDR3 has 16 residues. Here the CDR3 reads CASSHAAAGGRRRQFF. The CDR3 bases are TGTGCCAGCAGCCACGCCGCGGCGGGGGGTCGTCGACGCCAGTTCTTC.

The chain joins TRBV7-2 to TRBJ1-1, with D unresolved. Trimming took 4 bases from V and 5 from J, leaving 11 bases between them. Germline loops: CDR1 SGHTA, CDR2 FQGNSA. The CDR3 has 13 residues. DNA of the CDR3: TGTGCCAGCAGCTCTCAGGAAGGGACTGAAGCTTTCTTT. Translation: CASSSQEGTEAFF.

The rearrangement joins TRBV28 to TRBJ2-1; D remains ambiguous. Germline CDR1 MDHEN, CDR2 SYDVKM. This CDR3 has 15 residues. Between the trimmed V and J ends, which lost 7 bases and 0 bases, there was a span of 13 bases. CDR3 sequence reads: CASTSGLYSYNEQFF. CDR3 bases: TGTGCCAGCACCTCGGGTCTATACTCCTACAATGAGCAGTTCTTC.

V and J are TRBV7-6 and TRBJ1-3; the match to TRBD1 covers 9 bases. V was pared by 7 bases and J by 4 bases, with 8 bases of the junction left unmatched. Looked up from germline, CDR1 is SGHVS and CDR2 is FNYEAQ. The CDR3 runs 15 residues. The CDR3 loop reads CASTSGTGTGNTIYF. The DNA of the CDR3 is TGTGCCAGCACTTCAGGGACAGGGACAGGAAACACCATATATTTT.

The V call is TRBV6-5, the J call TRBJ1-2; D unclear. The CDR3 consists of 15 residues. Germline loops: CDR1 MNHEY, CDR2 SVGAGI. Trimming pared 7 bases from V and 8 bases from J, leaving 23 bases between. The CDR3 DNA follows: TGTGCCAGCAACCCCGGAGATACGAAGTTGGGAGGCTACACCTTC. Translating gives CASNPGDTKLGGYTF.

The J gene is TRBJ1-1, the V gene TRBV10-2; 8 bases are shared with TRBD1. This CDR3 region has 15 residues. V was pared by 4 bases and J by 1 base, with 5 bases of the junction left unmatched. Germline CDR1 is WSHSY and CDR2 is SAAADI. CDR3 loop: CASSGPGQGNTEAFF. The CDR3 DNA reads TGCGCCAGCAGTGGCCCCGGACAGGGGAACACTGAAGCTTTCTTT.

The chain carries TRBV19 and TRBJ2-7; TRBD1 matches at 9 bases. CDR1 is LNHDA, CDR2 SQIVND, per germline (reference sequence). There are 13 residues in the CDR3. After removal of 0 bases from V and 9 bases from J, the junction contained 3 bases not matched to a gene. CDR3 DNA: TGTGCCAGTAGTATAGATAGACAGGGGGTGCAGTACTTC. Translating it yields CASSIDRQGVQYF.

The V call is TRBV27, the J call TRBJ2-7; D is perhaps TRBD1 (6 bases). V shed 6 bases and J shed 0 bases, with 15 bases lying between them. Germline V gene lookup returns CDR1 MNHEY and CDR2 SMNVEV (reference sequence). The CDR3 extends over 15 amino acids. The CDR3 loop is CASSRRGRSSYEQYF. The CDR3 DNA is TGTGCCAGCAGCCGCAGGGGCCGCAGCTCCTACGAGCAGTACTTC.

The CDR3 DNA follows: TGTGCCAGCACCGCAGCTAGCTCCTACAATGAGCAGTTCTTC. Translation: CASTAASSYNEQFF. The rearrangement uses TRBV7-9 and TRBJ2-1; the D is unclear. Germline CDR1 reads SEHNR; CDR2 reads FQNEAQ (reference sequence). V dropped 7 bases and J dropped 0 bases, with 10 bases sitting between them. The CDR3 has 14 residues.